The subject of this entry is one TCR beta chain. Its antigen is currently unknown. The CDR3 sequence is 13 residues long. V dropped 5 bases and J dropped 1; count of bases not matched to a gene: 0. Germline V gives CDR1 SEHNR, CDR2 FQNEAQ (reference sequence). The record originates from a study of T cell clonotyping in hematopoietic cell transplantation. Study context: Cytoreduction preceded collection of pretransplant recipient samples.

TCRdb keeps only in-frame clones here, not all; method: immunoSEQ multiplex PCR. Here the sample spans about 69,000 clones, about 95% being singletons. Noted time point: recipient sample about 28 days before transplant, after cytoreduction. Study conclusions and caveats: Recipient TCR diversity dropped after transplant; expanded clonotypes rose from day 30 to 180.

The rearrangement uses TRBV7-9 and TRBJ1-1; 8 bases map to TRBD1. The sequenced sample was peripheral blood mononuclear cells, obtained before stem cell transplant. The clonotype originates from a woman between 45 and 65 years old with acute myeloid leukemia. Some clones in this sample may be carry-over from other donors' samples. CDR3 nucleotides: TGTGCCAGCAGCGGACAGGGGAACACTGAAGCTTTCTTT. Translated: CASSGQGNTEAFF.